Shown below are 15 T cell receptor beta chains from a single sample sequenced in a study of shared clonotypes between healthy human individuals. The table came from immunoSEQ multiplex PCR; TCRdb's copy has only in-frame clones and leaves some out. The repertoire holds over 2 million clones, with roughly 94% as singletons. The sample taken for sequencing was naive CD4+ T cells sorted from blood. The subset was: CD45RA+ positively selected. Every receptor here comes from a man between 18 and 35 years old in good health.

The chain employs TRBV30 and TRBJ1-5, with D hard to call. CDR3 size: 11 residues. V lost 5 bases and J lost 5, with 7 bases in between. CDR1 is GTSNPN, CDR2 SVGIG, per germline (reference sequence). For the CDR3, the DNA is TGTGCCTGGGGGAGCGATCAGCCCCAGCATTTT. Protein sequence: CAWGSDQPQHF.

In regard to this clone: The sample has other DNA sequences that encode this CDR3 too. V is TRBV29-1 and J is TRBJ1-2; D possibly corresponds to TRBD1 (6 bases). The germline V gene has CDR1 SQVTM and CDR2 ANQGSEA. This CDR3 is built from 12 residues. V lost 3 bases and J 4 bases, leaving 9 bases between the germline ends. The CDR3 loop is CSVDRGGYGYTF. CDR3 bases: TGCAGCGTTGATAGGGGGGGCTATGGCTACACCTTC.

Comment on this clone: This sample includes further DNA sequences coding for the same CDR3. This sequence joins TRBV5-1 and TRBJ2-1; 9 bases agree with TRBD1. V was pared by 4 bases and J by 7 bases, with 3 bases of the junction left unmatched. The germline CDR1 and CDR2 sequences are SGHRS and YFSETQ. This CDR3 region has 13 residues. The CDR3 spells CASSLGQGNEQFF. The CDR3 DNA follows: TGCGCCAGCAGCCTAGGACAGGGGAATGAGCAGTTCTTC. The full variable domain, rest sourced from reference TRBV5-1 and TRBJ2-1, is KAGVTQTPRYLIKTRGQQVTLSCSPISGHRSVSWYQQTPGQGLQFLFEYFSETQRNKGNFPGRFSGRQFSNSRSEMNVSTLELGDSALYLCASSLGQGNEQFFGPGTRLTVL.

This rearrangement joins TRBV28 to TRBJ1-2; D is ambiguous. Germline-derived CDR1 and CDR2 are MDHEN and SYDVKM. CDR3 length: 14 amino acids. Trimming pared 8 bases from V and 0 bases from J, leaving 13 bases between. Here the CDR3 DNA reads TGTGCCAGCCGCAGCACCCCTTCTAACTATGGCTACACCTTC. The encoded protein is CASRSTPSNYGYTF.

The rearrangement links TRBV28 to TRBJ2-1, with D unclear. The ends were cut back, 2 bases at V and 10 bases at J, with 9 bases in the middle. CDR3 length equals 12 residues. Germline assignment: CDR1 MDHEN and CDR2 SYDVKM. Written as DNA, the CDR3 is TGTGCCAGCAGTTTAATTTCCGGGGAGCAGTTCTTC. Residues: CASSLISGEQFF.

This chain connects TRBV5-8 to TRBJ2-4; TRBD2 matches at 16 bases. V gave up 5 bases and J gave up 7 bases; unmatched junction bases: 3. The CDR3 runs to 15 residues. Germline loops: CDR1 SGHTS, CDR2 YDEGEE. The CDR3 DNA reads TGTGCCAGCAGTCTGGGACTAGCGGGGGGGAACATTCAGTACTTC. Amino acids: CASSLGLAGGNIQYF.

This chain connects TRBV7-2 to TRBJ2-1; 10 bases agree with TRBD2. This CDR3 comprises 16 residues. After removal of 5 bases from V and 9 bases from J, the junction contained 13 bases not matched to a gene. Germline lookup yields CDR1 SGHTA and CDR2 FQGNSA. Here the CDR3 DNA reads TGTGCCAGCAGCCCCCGGCCTAGCGGGAGCGGCGGTGAGCAGTTCTTC. This gives the protein CASSPRPSGSGGEQFF.

The genes are TRBV4-1 and TRBJ2-3; no reliable D call. The CDR3 loop spans 16 amino acids. V shed 2 bases and J shed 5 bases, with 17 bases lying between them. Germline V lookup: CDR1 MGHRA, CDR2 YSYEKL. The CDR3 region has the DNA TGCGCCAGCAGCCAAATAACTCTATCCCCGGGAGATACGCAGTATTTT. As protein: CASSQITLSPGDTQYF.

V is TRBV6-1 and J is TRBJ1-5; D may be TRBD1 (6 bases). The CDR3 contains 15 residues. V lost 1 base, J lost 0 bases, and 7 bases lay in between. CDR1 MNHNS and CDR2 SASEGT come from the germline V gene. The CDR3 bases are TGTGCCAGCAGTGAAGGGACAGCTAGCAATCAGCCCCAGCATTTT. It translates to CASSEGTASNQPQHF.

The V gene is TRBV6-1, the J gene TRBJ1-2; 8 nucleotides line up with TRBD1. After removal of 10 bases from V and 5 bases from J, the junction contained 12 bases not matched to a gene. From germline, CDR1 is MNHNS and CDR2 SASEGT. The CDR3 sequence is 14 residues long. This CDR3 is CATPGQGGIYGYTF. For the CDR3, the DNA is TGTGCCACCCCAGGACAGGGAGGAATTTATGGCTACACCTTC.

This rearrangement joins TRBV6-6 to TRBJ2-5; no definite D call. The V and J ends lost 6 bases and 7 bases respectively, with 9 bases between them. From germline, CDR1 is MNHNY and CDR2 SVGAGI (reference sequence). The CDR3 is made up of 11 amino acids. The CDR3 sequence is CASSPTGTQYF. CDR3 bases: TGTGCCAGCAGCCCCACGGGGACCCAGTACTTC.

The rearrangement joins TRBV5-6 to TRBJ2-2; TRBD1 aligns across 8 bases. CDR1 SGHDT and CDR2 YYEEEE come from the germline V gene. V lost 4 bases and J lost 0; bases outside the gene matches: 2. The CDR3 is made up of 15 amino acids. The DNA for the CDR3 is TGTGCCAGCAGCCCGGACAGGGCGAACACCGGGGAGCTGTTTTTT. Residues: CASSPDRANTGELFF.

The chain carries TRBV2 and TRBJ1-2; 8 bases are shared with TRBD1. Germline values: CDR1 SNHLY, CDR2 FYNNEI. The junction had 4 bases not matched to a gene; V was cut back by 6 bases and J by 7 bases. The CDR3 loop spans 12 amino acids. This CDR3 reads CASRGTGLGYTF. For the CDR3, the DNA is TGTGCCAGCAGAGGGACAGGTCTTGGCTACACCTTC.

The genes are TRBV5-1 and TRBJ2-2, with D possibly TRBD2 on 5 matching bases. Looked up from germline, CDR1 is SGHRS and CDR2 is YFSETQ. This CDR3 contains 17 residues. Trimming took off 0 bases at V and 4 bases at J, with 16 bases between the two ends. CDR3 loop: CASSLGRGVKSTGELFF. The CDR3 DNA follows: TGCGCCAGCAGCTTGGGACGGGGAGTGAAGAGCACCGGGGAGCTGTTTTTT.

The chain joins TRBV18 to TRBJ1-1; the D gene is possibly TRBD1 (5 bases). Trimming left V 3 bases short and J 5 bases short, with 16 bases between. Germline loops: CDR1 KGHSH, CDR2 LQKENI. This CDR3 is 15 amino acids long. Written as DNA, the CDR3 is TGTGCCAGCTCACCTTCTCTCGGGGGGTATACTGAAGCTTTCTTT. It encodes CASSPSLGGYTEAFF.